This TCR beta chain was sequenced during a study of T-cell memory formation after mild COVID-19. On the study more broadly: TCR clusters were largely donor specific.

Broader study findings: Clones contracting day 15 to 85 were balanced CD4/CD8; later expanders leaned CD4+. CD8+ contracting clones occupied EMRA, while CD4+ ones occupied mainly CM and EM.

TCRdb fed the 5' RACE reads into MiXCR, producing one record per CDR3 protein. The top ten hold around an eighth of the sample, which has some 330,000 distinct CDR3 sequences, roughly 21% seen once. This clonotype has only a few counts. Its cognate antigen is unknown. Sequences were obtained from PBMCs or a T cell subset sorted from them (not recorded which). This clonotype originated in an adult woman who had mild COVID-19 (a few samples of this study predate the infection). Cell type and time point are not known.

CDR3 protein: CATSRVAGVGTDTQYF. The CDR3 DNA is TGTGCCACCAGCAGAGTAGCGGGAGTTGGCACAGATACGCAGTATTTT. The J gene is TRBJ2-3, the V gene TRBV15; 9 bases are a match to TRBD2. The CDR3 has 16 residues. Germline V gives CDR1 LNHNV, CDR2 YYDKDF (reference sequence). Trimming took 1 base from V and 1 from J; bases not matched to a gene: 3.